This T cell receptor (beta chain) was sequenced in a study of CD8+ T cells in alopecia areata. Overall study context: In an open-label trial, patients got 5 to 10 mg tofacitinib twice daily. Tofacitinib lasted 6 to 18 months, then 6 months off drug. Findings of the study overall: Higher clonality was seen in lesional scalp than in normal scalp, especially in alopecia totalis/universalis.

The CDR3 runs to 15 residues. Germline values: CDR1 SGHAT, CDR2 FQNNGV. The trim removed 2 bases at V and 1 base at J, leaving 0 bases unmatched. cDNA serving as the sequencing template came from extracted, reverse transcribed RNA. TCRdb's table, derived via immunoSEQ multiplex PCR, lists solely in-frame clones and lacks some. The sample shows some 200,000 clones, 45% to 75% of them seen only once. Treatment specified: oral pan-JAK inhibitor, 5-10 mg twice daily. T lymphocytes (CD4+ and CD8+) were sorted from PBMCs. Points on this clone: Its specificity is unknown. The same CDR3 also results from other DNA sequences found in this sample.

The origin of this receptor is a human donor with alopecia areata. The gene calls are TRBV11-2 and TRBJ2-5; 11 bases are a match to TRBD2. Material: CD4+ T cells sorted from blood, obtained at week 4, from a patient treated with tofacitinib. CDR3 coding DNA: TGTGCCAGCAGCTTACTAGCGGGGGGCCAAGAGACCCAGTACTTC. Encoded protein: CASSLLAGGQETQYF.